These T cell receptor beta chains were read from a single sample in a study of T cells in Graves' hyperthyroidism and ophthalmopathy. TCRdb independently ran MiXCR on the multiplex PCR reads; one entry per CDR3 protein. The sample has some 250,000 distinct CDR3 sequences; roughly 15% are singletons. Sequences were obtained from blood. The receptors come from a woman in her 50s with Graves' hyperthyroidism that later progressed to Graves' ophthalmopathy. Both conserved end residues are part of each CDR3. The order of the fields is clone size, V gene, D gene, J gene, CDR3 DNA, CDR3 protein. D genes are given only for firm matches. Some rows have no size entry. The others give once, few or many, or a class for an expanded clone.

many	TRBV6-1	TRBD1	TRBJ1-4	TGTGCCAGCAGGCTCGATAGCCAAGGGGGCGAGAATGAAAAACTGTTTTTT	CASRLDSQGGENEKLFF
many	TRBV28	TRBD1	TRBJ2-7	TGTGCCAGCAGTTTATCCACGTACGGGACAGGGGGTAGCTACGAGCAGTACTTC	CASSLSTYGTGGSYEQYF
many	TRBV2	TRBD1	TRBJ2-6	TGTGCCAGCATCTCTTGGGCCCGGACAGGGGGCTCTGGGGCCAACGTCCTGACTTTC	CASISWARTGGSGANVLTF
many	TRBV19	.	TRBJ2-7	TGTGCCAGTAGTATGGGACTGGAAGACTACGAGCAGTACTTC	CASSMGLEDYEQYF
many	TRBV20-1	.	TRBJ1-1	TGCAGTGCCAGGCTTCAGGAGCGGGGAGCTTTCTTT	CSARLQERGAFF
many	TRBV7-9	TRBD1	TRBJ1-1	TGTGCCAGCACCAGCGACAGGGAGACTGAAGCTTTCTTT	CASTSDRETEAFF
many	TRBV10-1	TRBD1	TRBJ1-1	TGCGCCAGCAACCGGACAGGGCTGAACACTGAAGCTTTCTTT	CASNRTGLNTEAFF
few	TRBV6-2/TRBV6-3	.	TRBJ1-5	TGTGCCAGCAGCCCACACGCAGGGGGCAATCAGCCCCAGCATTTT	CASSPHAGGNQPQHF
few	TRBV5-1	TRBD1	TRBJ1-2	TGCGCCAGCAGCTTGGCCGGGACAGGGTTGGACTATGGCTACACCTTC	CASSLAGTGLDYGYTF
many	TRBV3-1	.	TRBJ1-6	TGTGCCAGCAGCCTGAACGACGGACCCCTCCACTTT	CASSLNDGPLHF
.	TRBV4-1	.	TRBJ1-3	TGCGCCAGCAGCCAAACCCTTCGAGACACCATATATTTT	CASSQTLRDTIYF
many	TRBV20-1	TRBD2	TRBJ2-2	TGCAGTGCTAAGAGCGGGAAAACGAACACCGGGGAGCTGTTTTTT	CSAKSGKTNTGELFF
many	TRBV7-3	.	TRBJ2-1	TGTGCCAGCAGCTTAAGCTCGAATGAGCAGTTCTTC	CASSLSSNEQFF
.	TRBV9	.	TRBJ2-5	TGTGCCAGCAGCGTTAGACCGGACCCAAGGGAGACCCAGTACTTC	CASSVRPDPRETQYF
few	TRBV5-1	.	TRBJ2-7	TGCGCCAGCAGCACGGGACGAGGGGTCGGCGAGCAGTACTTC	CASSTGRGVGEQYF
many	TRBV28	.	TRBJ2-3	TGTGCCAGCAGTTTAGGGTTTGGAACAGATACGCAGTATTTT	CASSLGFGTDTQYF
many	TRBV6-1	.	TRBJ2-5	TGTGCCAGCAGTGATAAGGGAAAAGAGACCCAGTACTTC	CASSDKGKETQYF
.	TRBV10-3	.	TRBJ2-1	TGTGCCATCAATATGGCGGGACCCTACAATGAGCAGTTCTTC	CAINMAGPYNEQFF
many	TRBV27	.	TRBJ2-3	TGTGCCAGCAGTCCGGTGGACACAGATACGCAGTATTTT	CASSPVDTDTQYF
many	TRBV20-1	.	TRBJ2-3	TGCAGTGCTAGACGGCAGGGGGGGACAGATACGCAGTATTTT	CSARRQGGTDTQYF
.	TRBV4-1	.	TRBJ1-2	TGCGCCAGCAGCCAGGGGACAAACGATATCTATGGCTACACCTTC	CASSQGTNDIYGYTF
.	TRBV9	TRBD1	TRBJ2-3	TGTGCCAGCAGCGCGGGACAGAAAGAACTATCTACGCAGTATTTT	CASSAGQKELSTQYF
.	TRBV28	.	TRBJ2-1	TGTGCCAGCAGTTTATTGTACCCGGGGGGCCAGCGGGCTCAAATAACTTCCTACAATGAGCAGTTCTTC	CASSLLYPGGQRAQITSYNEQFF
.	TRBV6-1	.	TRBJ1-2	TGTGCCAGCAGTGGACTCTCGATCTATGGCTACACCTTC	CASSGLSIYGYTF
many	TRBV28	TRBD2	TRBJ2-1	TGTGCCAGCAGTTCTTATACGGGCGAGCGGGAGTCCCAGAACTACAATGAGCAGTTCTTC	CASSSYTGERESQNYNEQFF
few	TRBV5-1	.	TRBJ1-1	TGCGCCAGCAGCTTGGCCGTGACCCCATTGAACACTGAAGCTTTCTTT	CASSLAVTPLNTEAFF
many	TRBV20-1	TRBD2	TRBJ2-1	TGCAGTGCTCCGGGACTAGCGTTCTCCACGTCCTACAATGAGCAGTTCTTC	CSAPGLAFSTSYNEQFF
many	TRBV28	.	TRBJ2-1	TGTGCCAGCAGCTTCGCCACACGGGGGCAATACAATGAGCAGTTCTTC	CASSFATRGQYNEQFF
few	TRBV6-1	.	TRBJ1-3	TGTGCCAGCGTCGGCGGGGACCTTGGAAACACCATATATTTT	CASVGGDLGNTIYF
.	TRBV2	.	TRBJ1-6	TGTGCCAGCAGTCAAGATCTGGGAGGTCTTTCACCCCTCCACTTT	CASSQDLGGLSPLHF
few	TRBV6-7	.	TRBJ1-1	TGTGCCAGCAGTTACGTATCCTGCACTGAAGCTTTCTTT	CASSYVSCTEAFF
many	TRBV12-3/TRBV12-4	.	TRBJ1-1	TGTGCCAGCAGATCCAGCGGTGGAAACACTGAAGCTTTCTTT	CASRSSGGNTEAFF
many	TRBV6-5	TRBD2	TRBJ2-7	TGTGCCAGCAGTTACCCGATAGGGCGGGAGGTGTACGAGCAGTACTTC	CASSYPIGREVYEQYF
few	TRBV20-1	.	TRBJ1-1	TGCAGTGTCAAGACTGGGGGTCCGAACACTGAAGCTTTCTTT	CSVKTGGPNTEAFF
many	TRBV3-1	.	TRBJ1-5	TGTGCCAGCAGCCAAGATTGGGGATACAATCAGCCCCAGCATTTT	CASSQDWGYNQPQHF
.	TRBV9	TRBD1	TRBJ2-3	TGTGCCAGCAGCGTGACACAGGGGGTTACAGATACGCAGTATTTT	CASSVTQGVTDTQYF
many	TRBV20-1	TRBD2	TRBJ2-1	TGCAGTGCTAGCGCTATAGCGGGAGAAGGGGTCAATGAGCAGTTCTTC	CSASAIAGEGVNEQFF
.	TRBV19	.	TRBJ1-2	TGTGCCAGTAGTGCATTAACAAGAAACTATGGCTACACCTTC	CASSALTRNYGYTF
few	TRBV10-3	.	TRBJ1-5	TGTGCCATCAGTGAGAGGAGACATCAGCCCCAGCATTTT	CAISERRHQPQHF
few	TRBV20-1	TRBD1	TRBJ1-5	TGCAGTGCTACCGGGACAGGGATGAGATATAGCAATCAGCCCCAGCATTTT	CSATGTGMRYSNQPQHF
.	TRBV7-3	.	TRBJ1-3	TGTGCCAGCAGCTCGGACAGAAGCTCTGGAAACACCATATATTTT	CASSSDRSSGNTIYF
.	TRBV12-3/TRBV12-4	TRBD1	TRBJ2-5	TGTGCCAGCAGCCACAATAAAGGGACAGAAGAGACCCAGTACTTC	CASSHNKGTEETQYF
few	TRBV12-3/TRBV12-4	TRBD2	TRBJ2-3	TGTGCCAGCACCCAAGCGGGAGAAGCGGCAGATACGCAGTATTTT	CASTQAGEAADTQYF
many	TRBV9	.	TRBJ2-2	TGTGCCAGCAGCGTAGATATCACAGGGAACACCGGGGAGCTGTTTTTT	CASSVDITGNTGELFF
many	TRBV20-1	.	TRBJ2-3	TGCAGTGCCCCTGATGGGATTACGCAGTATTTT	CSAPDGITQYF
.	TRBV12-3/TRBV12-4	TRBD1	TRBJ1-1	TGTGCCAGCAGTCTCCTTGTAGGGACAGCGAACACTGAAGCTTTCTTT	CASSLLVGTANTEAFF
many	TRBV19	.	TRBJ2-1	TGTGCCAGTAGTAGGGGGGAAGACTCCTACAATGAGCAGTTCTTC	CASSRGEDSYNEQFF
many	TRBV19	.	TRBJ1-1	TGTGCCAGTAGTACGGGACGGTCTGCTTTCTTT	CASSTGRSAFF
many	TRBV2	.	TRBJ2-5	TGTGCCAGCAGCGCTAGAGAATCGGAGACCCAGTACTTC	CASSARESETQYF
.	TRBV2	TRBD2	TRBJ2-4	TGTGCCAGCACCTGGGGGGGTCCGGCCAAAAACATTCAGTACTTC	CASTWGGPAKNIQYF
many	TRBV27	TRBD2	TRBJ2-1	TGTGCCAGCATTCGAGCGGGAGTTAAGTTCTTC	CASIRAGVKFF
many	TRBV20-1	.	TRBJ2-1	TGCAGTGCTAGGGACCCTGGGTACAATGAGCAGTTCTTC	CSARDPGYNEQFF
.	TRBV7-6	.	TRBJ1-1	TGTGCCAGCAGCCCCGGGGAGGGGAACACTGAAGCTTTCTTT	CASSPGEGNTEAFF
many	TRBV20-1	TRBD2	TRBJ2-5	TGCAGTGCTAGACCCGCGGTGGGGCGGGAGGGCCGAGAGACCCAGTACTTC	CSARPAVGREGRETQYF
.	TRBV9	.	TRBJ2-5	TGTGCCAGCAGCGTAGTAGGGGGCGGGATTCGGAATCAGTACTTC	CASSVVGGGIRNQYF
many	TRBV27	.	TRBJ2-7	TGTGCCAGCAGTTTCAGGGTGGGCTACGAGCAGTACTTC	CASSFRVGYEQYF
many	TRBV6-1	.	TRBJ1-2	TGTGCCAGCGGTTCACCCATTGGCTACACCTTC	CASGSPIGYTF
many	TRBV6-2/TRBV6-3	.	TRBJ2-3	TGTGCCAGCAGTACGGACACAGATACGCAGTATTTT	CASSTDTDTQYF
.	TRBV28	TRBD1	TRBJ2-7	TGTGCCAGCAGTTCCCGGGACAGACCTTCCTACGAGCAGTACTTC	CASSSRDRPSYEQYF